A single sample gave rise to the 29 T cell receptor beta chains below, sequenced in a study of cytomegalovirus exposure and HLA in healthy donors. It was with 60 Vbeta and 13 Jbeta primers that the PCR ran. Sequencing was performed with immunoSEQ multiplex PCR; in TCRdb, only in-frame clones are kept and a portion is missing. Of 150,000 to 200,000 clones in the sample, 80% to 90% were seen once. The sample was PBMCs. The receptors were gathered from a young man in good health and CMV-seropositive.

Here the CDR3 reads CASSPGANEKLFF. CDR3 DNA sequence: TGTGCCAGCAGCCCCGGGGCTAATGAAAAACTGTTTTTT. The rearrangement links TRBV7-2 to TRBJ1-4; D is uncertain. Per the germline V gene, CDR1 is SGHTA and CDR2 is FQGNSA. The ends were cut back, 5 bases at V and 3 bases at J, with 7 bases in the middle. This CDR3 contains 13 residues.

This clone occurred a few times. V gene TRBV28 combines with J gene TRBJ2-7, with D possibly being TRBD1 (6 bases). The V gene's germline CDR1 is MDHEN and CDR2 SYDVKM. With 3 bases removed from V and 6 bases from J, the gap between germline ends came to 15 bases. This CDR3 is built from 14 residues. Written as DNA, the CDR3 is TGTGCCAGCAGTTTCCCTGGGGGCGCCTTCGAGCAGTACTTC. Protein sequence: CASSFPGGAFEQYF.

This clone has a handful of counts. The V and J genes are TRBV4-3 and TRBJ2-1; 7 nucleotides match TRBD2. After removal of 0 bases from V and 5 bases from J, the junction contained 10 bases not matched to a gene. CDR3 length: 17 amino acids. The germline CDR1 and CDR2 sequences are LGHNA and YSLEER. This chain's CDR3 is CASSQELGRAGDNEQFF. CDR3 bases: TGCGCCAGCAGCCAAGAGTTAGGGAGGGCGGGAGACAATGAGCAGTTCTTC.

This clone showed up just once. V gene TRBV19 combines with J gene TRBJ1-2; TRBD1 matches at 8 bases. V dropped 5 bases and J dropped 4; count of bases not matched to a gene: 12. Per the germline V gene, CDR1 is LNHDA and CDR2 is SQIVND (reference sequence). The CDR3 is 16 residues long. The CDR3 loop reads CASSDGQGLGLYGYTF. As DNA, the CDR3 is TGTGCCAGTAGTGACGGACAGGGCCTTGGTCTCTATGGCTACACCTTC.

The chain employs TRBV7-2 and TRBJ2-3; 9 bases align to TRBD2. There are 16 residues in the CDR3. J gave up 2 bases and V 2 bases, and 5 bases lay outside the gene matches. CDR1 is SGHTA, CDR2 FQGNSA, per germline. CDR3 nucleotides: TGTGCCAGCAGCTTATCCCCGGGACTAGCCACAGATACGCAGTATTTT. Amino acids: CASSLSPGLATDTQYF.

A single count supports this clone. The V and J genes are TRBV30 and TRBJ1-1; D perhaps matches TRBD1 (5 bases). This CDR3 contains 10 residues. Germline lookup yields CDR1 GTSNPN and CDR2 SVGIG (reference sequence). V was shortened by 4 bases and J by 10 bases, with 10 bases between the two germline ends. Here the CDR3 DNA reads TGTGCCTGGAAGGACACCGCAGCTTTCTTT. Translating it yields CAWKDTAAFF. The full variable domain, in which reference TRBV30 and TRBJ1-1 provide the parts outside the CDR3, is SQTIHQWPATLVQPVGSPLSLECTVEGTSNPNLYWYRQAAGRGLQLLFYSVGIGQISSEVPQNLSASRPQDRQFILSSKKLLLSDSGFYLCAWKDTAAFFGQGTRLTVV.

The chain uses TRBV5-4 and TRBJ2-7, with D maybe TRBD1 (5 bases). CDR3 length: 15 amino acids. V was cut by 3 bases and J by 2 bases, with 15 bases left in between. Germline values: CDR1 SGHNT, CDR2 YYREEE (reference sequence). Here the CDR3 reads CASSSKGANPYEQYF. CDR3 DNA: TGTGCCAGCAGCTCAAAAGGGGCTAACCCCTACGAGCAGTACTTC.

For the CDR3, the DNA is TGTGCCAGCAGCTTAGAGTTGAGTTCTGATACGCAGTATTTT. Translated, it gives CASSLELSSDTQYF. The gene calls are TRBV13 and TRBJ2-3; D not certain. CDR1 is PRHDT, CDR2 FYEKMQ, per germline (reference sequence). The CDR3 loop spans 14 amino acids. Trimming shortened V by 1 base and J by 6 bases, and 11 bases separated the two germline ends.

This sequence joins TRBV7-6 and TRBJ2-1, with 13 bases matching TRBD2. Trimming cost V 4 bases and J 7 bases; bases outside gene matches: 4. CDR1 is SGHVS and CDR2 is FNYEAQ in the germline V gene. This CDR3 has 15 residues. CDR3 sequence (DNA): TGTGCCAGCAGCTCGACTAGCGGGGGGTCAAATGAGCAGTTCTTC. Its protein product is CASSSTSGGSNEQFF.

The J gene is TRBJ2-5, the V gene TRBV5-1; 7 bases line up with TRBD1. The CDR3 contains 13 residues. CDR1 is SGHRS and CDR2 is YFSETQ in the germline V gene. J gave up 2 bases and V 4 bases, and 2 bases lay outside the gene matches. CDR3 in amino acids: CASSKGQQETQYF. The CDR3 region has the DNA TGCGCCAGCAGCAAGGGACAGCAAGAGACCCAGTACTTC.

For the CDR3, the DNA is TGTGCCAGCAGTGGATCCACTAGACGAATGAATGATCAGCCCCAGCATTTT. Amino acid sequence: CASSGSTRRMNDQPQHF. This chain links TRBV2 with TRBJ1-5; D gene ambiguous. Trimming removed 4 bases from V and 5 bases from J, with 21 bases in between. The CDR3 runs to 17 residues. Germline CDR1 and CDR2: SNHLY and FYNNEI.

J is TRBJ1-6 and V is TRBV4-2; 8 nucleotides match TRBD1. This CDR3 region has 16 residues. Germline trimming cut 1 base from V and 9 bases from J; bases unmatched to any gene: 8. Germline lookup yields CDR1 LGHNA and CDR2 YNFKEQ. CDR3 nucleotide sequence: TGTGCCAGCAGCCAAGGGAGGGACAGGAGAGGTTCACCCCTCCACTTT. Its protein product is CASSQGRDRRGSPLHF.

This clone was found a few times. The chain is built from TRBV5-5 and TRBJ2-7; no clear D. Germline V gene lookup returns CDR1 SGHKS and CDR2 YYEKEE (reference sequence). V was shortened by 2 bases and J by 4 bases, with 13 bases between the two germline ends. CDR3 size: 14 residues. The CDR3 DNA reads as TGTGCCAGCAGCTTCCCTTCGGTCTCTTACGAGCAGTACTTC. Amino acids: CASSFPSVSYEQYF.

The chain joins TRBV10-1 to TRBJ2-7; unclear D gene. The V gene lost 4 bases and the J gene lost 1 base, with 8 bases spanning the gap. CDR1 is WNHNN, CDR2 SYGVQD, per germline (reference sequence). The CDR3 has 13 amino acids. Here the CDR3 reads CASSGSRSYEQYF. The CDR3 DNA reads TGCGCCAGCAGTGGTAGTCGGTCCTACGAGCAGTACTTC.

V is TRBV11-2 and J is TRBJ2-7; a weak D match, TRBD2 (6 bases). V was pared by 1 base and J by 6 bases, with 7 bases between. The CDR3 runs 12 residues. Germline values: CDR1 SGHAT, CDR2 FQNNGV. The CDR3 loop reads CASSLGGGEQYF. The CDR3 bases are TGTGCCAGCAGCTTAGGGGGAGGCGAGCAGTACTTC.

This clone was seen a few times. V is TRBV5-4 and J is TRBJ2-7; 9 bases line up with TRBD2. This CDR3 has 14 residues. CDR1 is SGHNT, CDR2 YYREEE, per germline (reference sequence). V was pared by 4 bases and J by 7 bases, with 9 bases of the junction left unmatched. The CDR3 spells CASSQEGLAGEQYF. The CDR3 nucleotides are TGTGCCAGCAGCCAAGAGGGACTAGCTGGGGAGCAGTACTTC.

The chain has TRBV7-2 and TRBJ2-5; the match to TRBD2 covers 10 bases. CDR1 is SGHTA and CDR2 is FQGNSA in the germline V gene. The trim removed 8 bases at V and 3 bases at J, leaving 3 bases unmatched. The CDR3 totals 13 residues. The CDR3 loop is CASLLAGEETQYF. CDR3 DNA: TGTGCCAGCTTGCTAGCGGGGGAAGAGACCCAGTACTTC. Full variable domain (outside the CDR3, taken from reference TRBV7-2 and TRBJ2-5): GAGVSQSPSNKVTEKGKDVELRCDPISGHTALYWYRQSLGQGLEFLIYFQGNSAPDKSGLPSDRFSAERTGGSVSTLTIQRTQQEDSAVYLCASLLAGEETQYFGPGTRLLVL.

This clone was observed a few times. The chain has TRBV6-6 and TRBJ2-7; a possible D gene is TRBD1 (6 bases). The V gene's germline CDR1 is MNHNY and CDR2 SVGAGI (reference sequence). This CDR3 contains 14 residues. V was clipped by 2 bases and J by 9 bases, with 17 bases between them. The CDR3 spells CASSYPWTEGRQYF. The DNA of the CDR3 is TGTGCCAGCAGTTACCCCTGGACAGAGGGAAGGCAGTACTTC.

This chain links TRBV2 with TRBJ2-1, with a possible D match to TRBD2 (6 bases). The CDR3 is 13 residues long. V lost 6 bases to trimming and J lost 3 bases, with 9 bases between them. The germline V gene has CDR1 SNHLY and CDR2 FYNNEI. CDR3 sequence (DNA): TGTGCCAGCAGCGGGGGATACTACAATGAGCAGTTCTTC. Its translation: CASSGGYYNEQFF. The entire variable domain, with the rest obtained from reference TRBV2 and TRBJ2-1, is as follows: EPEVTQTPSHQVTQMGQEVILRCVPISNHLYFYWYRQILGQKVEFLVSFYNNEISEKSEIFDDQFSVERPDGSNFTLKIRSTKLEDSAMYFCASSGGYYNEQFFGPGTRLTVL.

The rearrangement links TRBV30 to TRBJ1-3, with TRBD1 matching 7 bases. The J segment lost 4 bases and the V segment lost 2 bases, leaving 11 bases of the junction unmatched. Germline V gives CDR1 GTSNPN, CDR2 SVGIG (reference sequence). The CDR3 length is 16 residues. CDR3 coding DNA: TGTGCCTGGAGTATTACGACAGGGTTGATAGGAAACACCATATATTTT. Protein product: CAWSITTGLIGNTIYF.

In its sample, this clone was seen a few times. The CDR3: CASSQDSHSHSGNTIYF. The CDR3 DNA is TGCGCCAGCAGCCAAGACTCGCATAGCCACTCTGGAAACACCATATATTTT. The chain combines TRBV4-3 with TRBJ1-3; D gene unclear. The CDR3 totals 17 residues. Trimming removed 0 bases from V and 0 bases from J, with 12 bases in between. Per germline, CDR1 LGHNA and CDR2 YSLEER.

V is TRBV27 and J is TRBJ2-1; D might be TRBD2 (6 bases). This CDR3 has 13 residues. Germline V CDR1 and CDR2: MNHEY, SMNVEV (reference sequence). Trimming removed 5 bases at V and 8 bases at J, with 13 bases between. The CDR3 nucleotides read TGTGCCAGCAGTCCGACTAGTAACTATGAGCAGTTCTTC. This gives the protein CASSPTSNYEQFF.

This clone appeared a few times. The chain carries TRBV5-1 and TRBJ2-3; D is uncertain. Germline loops: CDR1 SGHRS, CDR2 YFSETQ. The CDR3 covers 15 residues. Trimming removed 0 bases at V and 0 bases at J, with 8 bases between. This chain's CDR3 is CASSLDFVSTDTQYF. Written as DNA, the CDR3 is TGCGCCAGCAGCTTGGATTTCGTGAGCACAGATACGCAGTATTTT.

This chain joins TRBV5-1 and TRBJ2-2; TRBD2 matches 11 bases. The V segment lost 7 bases and the J segment 0 bases; nucleotides outside the gene matches: 8. Germline CDR1 is SGHRS and CDR2 is YFSETQ. CDR3 length: 17 amino acids. The CDR3 region has the DNA TGCGCCAGCGGCACACTAGCGGGGGAAGCGAACACCGGGGAGCTGTTTTTT. This sequence encodes CASGTLAGEANTGELFF.

This clone occurred a few times. The V call is TRBV5-1, the J call TRBJ1-1, with a tentative D call TRBD1 (6 bases). Germline loops: CDR1 SGHRS, CDR2 YFSETQ. The CDR3 is 14 residues long. V lost 5 bases and J lost 1, with 12 bases in between. The CDR3: CASRETGQNTEAFF. The CDR3 nucleotides are TGCGCCAGCAGGGAAACAGGGCAGAACACTGAAGCTTTCTTT.

The V gene is TRBV6-1, the J gene TRBJ1-1, with 10 bases fitting TRBD1. Trimming cost V 3 bases and J 3 bases; bases outside gene matches: 13. The CDR3 covers 18 residues. In germline, CDR1 is MNHNS, CDR2 SASEGT. For the CDR3, the DNA is TGTGCCAGCAGTGAGTCCGGGACAGGGGACTTTGTGGACACTGAAGCTTTCTTT. Translated, it gives CASSESGTGDFVDTEAFF.

The CDR3 sequence is CASSQGDRVYEQYF. As DNA, the CDR3 is TGCGCCAGCAGCCAAGGGGACAGGGTCTACGAGCAGTACTTC. The chain recombines TRBV4-3 with TRBJ2-7; TRBD1 aligns across 9 bases. Per germline, CDR1 LGHNA and CDR2 YSLEER. The CDR3 runs 14 residues. The ends lost 1 base at V and 3 bases at J; junction bases unmatched: 1.

The chain has TRBV7-9 and TRBJ1-4, with D possibly being TRBD1 (5 bases). Germline-derived CDR1 and CDR2 are SEHNR and FQNEAQ (reference sequence). The CDR3 loop spans 16 amino acids. Trimming left V 4 bases short and J 3 bases short, with 15 bases between. The CDR3 nucleotides are TGTGCCAGCAGCTCCGGGGGTTCTGAGGCTAATGAAAAACTGTTTTTT. It yields the protein CASSSGGSEANEKLFF.

The chain combines TRBV19 with TRBJ2-1, with 8 nucleotides matching TRBD1. The CDR3 runs to 16 residues. Germline V CDR1 and CDR2: LNHDA, SQIVND (reference sequence). The trim removed 2 bases at V and 7 bases at J, leaving 10 bases unmatched. The CDR3 is CASSIRGDRGTNEQFF. The CDR3, as DNA: TGTGCCAGTAGTATAAGGGGAGACAGGGGAACTAATGAGCAGTTCTTC. Filled out from reference TRBV19 and TRBJ2-1, the complete variable domain reads DGGITQSPKYLFRKEGQNVTLSCEQNLNHDAMYWYRQDPGQGLRLIYYSQIVNDFQKGDIAEGYSVSREKKESFPLTVTSAQKNPTAFYLCASSIRGDRGTNEQFFGPGTRLTVL.